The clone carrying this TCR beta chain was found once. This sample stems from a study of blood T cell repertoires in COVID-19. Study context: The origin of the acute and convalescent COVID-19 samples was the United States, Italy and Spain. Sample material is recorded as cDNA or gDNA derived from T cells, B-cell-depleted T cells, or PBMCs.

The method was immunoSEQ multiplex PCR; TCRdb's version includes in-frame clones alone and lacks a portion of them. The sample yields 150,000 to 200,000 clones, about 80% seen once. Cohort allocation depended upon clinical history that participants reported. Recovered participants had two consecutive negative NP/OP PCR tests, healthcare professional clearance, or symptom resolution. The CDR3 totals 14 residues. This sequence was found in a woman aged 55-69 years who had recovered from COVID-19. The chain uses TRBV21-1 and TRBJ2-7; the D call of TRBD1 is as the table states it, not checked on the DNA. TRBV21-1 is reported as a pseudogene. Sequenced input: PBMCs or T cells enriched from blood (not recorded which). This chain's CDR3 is CASSKRRGQYEQYF. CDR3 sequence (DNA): TGTGCCAGCAGCAAAAGAAGGGGCCAGTACGAGCAGTACTTC.